Sequencing of this T cell receptor beta chain was carried out in a study of monozygotic twins with cystic fibrosis. Study-wide results and caveats: In this small cohort, shared CDR3 numbers showed no association with age, concordance or disease severity. Low clonality (median about 0.0095) suggested a mostly naive repertoire. J usage was most co-twin-similar in 8 of 16 pairs, V in 13.

Note on this clone: Its antigen is unidentified.

This CDR3 spans 16 amino acids. V was pared by 4 bases and J by 2 bases, with 15 bases between. Germline-derived CDR1 and CDR2 are MNHNS and SASEGT. Profiled with immunoSEQ multiplex PCR; TCRdb holds only in-frame clones, not every one. The table has under 40,000 clones, around 96% seen once. The receptor comes from a girl between 2 and 10 years old with cystic fibrosis. The chain joins TRBV6-1 to TRBJ1-5; tentative D call: TRBD1 (5 bases). Sample: blood. In nucleotides, the CDR3 is TGTGCCAGCAGTGTGGCACCGGGGGGTGGCAATCAGCCCCAGCATTTT. Translated, it gives CASSVAPGGGNQPQHF.